This is a list of T cell receptor beta chains from one sample in a study of shared clonotypes between healthy human individuals. Here immunoSEQ multiplex PCR was the method, and the copy in TCRdb shows in-frame clones only, minus some. This sample has some 1.1 million clones; about 72% occur once, and the top ten carry roughly 0.83%. The sample was memory CD4+ T cells from PBMCs. The receptors come from a man aged 18 to 29 in good health. Some clones in this sample may be carry-over from other donors' samples. The CDR3 runs from the conserved cysteine through the conserved F or W. D genes are given only for firm matches. Clone size appears in some rows only: once, few, many, or a class for an expanded clone.

J gene | D gene | clone size | CDR3 length | V gene | CDR3 protein | CDR3 DNA
TRBJ2-7 | NA | few | 14 | TRBV28 | CASSLGAGGDEQYF | TGTGCCAGCAGCCTAGGGGCAGGGGGGGACGAGCAGTACTTC
TRBJ1-2 | NA | NA | 12 | TRBV27 | CATGGVGYGYTF | TGTGCCACGGGGGGCGTAGGCTATGGCTACACCTTC
TRBJ2-1 | TRBD2 | once | 16 | TRBV10-2 | CASKDSGRGPYNEQFF | TGCGCCAGCAAAGATAGTGGGAGGGGCCCCTACAATGAGCAGTTCTTC
TRBJ1-4 | NA | NA | 16 | TRBV27 | CASSSKLESWGEKLFF | TGTGCCAGCAGTTCTAAATTGGAATCCTGGGGTGAAAAACTGTTTTTT
TRBJ1-6 | NA | NA | 13 | TRBV27 | CASSFGWDSPLHF | TGTGCCAGCAGTTTTGGGTGGGATTCACCCCTCCACTTT
TRBJ2-1 | TRBD2 | NA | 16 | TRBV7-2 | CASSLWPSGYANEQFF | TGTGCCAGCAGCTTATGGCCTAGCGGGTACGCCAATGAGCAGTTCTTC
TRBJ2-7 | TRBD1 | once | 15 | TRBV7-2 | CASSLVRTGAQEQYF | TGTGCCAGCAGCTTAGTTAGGACAGGGGCTCAAGAGCAGTACTTC
TRBJ2-2 | NA | NA | 13 | TRBV30 | CAWRRDWTGELFF | TGTGCCTGGCGGCGGGATTGGACCGGGGAGCTGTTTTTT
TRBJ2-5 | NA | NA | 15 | TRBV5-1 | CASSPGTRGLETQYF | TGCGCCAGCAGCCCTGGGACTCGGGGATTGGAGACCCAGTACTTC
TRBJ1-1 | NA | NA | 12 | TRBV6-6 | CASGTAGTEAFF | TGTGCCAGCGGGACGGCCGGAACTGAAGCTTTCTTT
TRBJ1-2 | NA | few | 13 | TRBV5-1 | CASSRDTNYGYTF | TGCGCCAGCAGCCGAGACACTAACTATGGCTACACCTTC
TRBJ2-1 | TRBD2 | NA | 15 | TRBV14 | CASSHGLAGNNEQFF | TGTGCCAGCAGCCACGGACTAGCCGGGAACAATGAGCAGTTCTTC
TRBJ2-7 | TRBD1 | NA | 13 | TRBV18 | CASSGDRGYEQYF | TGTGCCAGCTCCGGGGACAGGGGCTACGAGCAGTACTTC
TRBJ2-7 | NA | NA | 15 | TRBV12-5 | CASARGGGTTYEQYF | TGTGCTAGTGCTCGAGGAGGGGGCACCACCTACGAGCAGTACTTC
TRBJ1-1 | TRBD1 | few | 15 | TRBV7-9 | CASSHQGGAWTEAFF | TGTGCCAGCAGCCACCAGGGGGGCGCTTGGACTGAAGCTTTCTTT
TRBJ1-2 | NA | NA | 13 | TRBV28 | CASSLLVLGGYTF | TGTGCCAGCAGTTTATTGGTGTTAGGGGGCTACACCTTC
TRBJ1-2 | NA | NA | 16 | TRBV5-8 | CASSFRRETPNYGYTF | TGTGCCAGCAGCTTCCGGAGGGAGACTCCTAACTATGGCTACACCTTC
TRBJ2-5 | NA | NA | 15 | TRBV7-2 | CASSYLHQGTGTQYF | TGTGCCAGCAGCTACCTCCACCAAGGGACCGGGACCCAGTACTTC
TRBJ2-5 | TRBD1 | once | 13 | TRBV10-2 | CASSADRGQTQYF | TGCGCCAGCAGTGCTGACAGGGGCCAGACCCAGTACTTC
TRBJ2-7 | TRBD1 | NA | 14 | TRBV5-1 | CASSFSQGAYEQYF | TGCGCCAGCAGCTTCAGTCAGGGGGCCTACGAGCAGTACTTC
TRBJ2-5 | NA | NA | 17 | TRBV14 | CASSPGSVYRYQETQYF | TGTGCCAGCAGCCCAGGCAGCGTCTACAGGTACCAAGAGACCCAGTACTTC
TRBJ2-7 | NA | NA | 15 | TRBV11-2 | CASRLAGSNSYEQYF | TGTGCCAGCAGGTTAGCCGGTTCCAACTCCTACGAGCAGTACTTC
TRBJ2-5 | NA | NA | 12 | TRBV7-8 | CASNQGLETQYF | TGTGCCAGCAACCAGGGACTTGAGACCCAGTACTTC